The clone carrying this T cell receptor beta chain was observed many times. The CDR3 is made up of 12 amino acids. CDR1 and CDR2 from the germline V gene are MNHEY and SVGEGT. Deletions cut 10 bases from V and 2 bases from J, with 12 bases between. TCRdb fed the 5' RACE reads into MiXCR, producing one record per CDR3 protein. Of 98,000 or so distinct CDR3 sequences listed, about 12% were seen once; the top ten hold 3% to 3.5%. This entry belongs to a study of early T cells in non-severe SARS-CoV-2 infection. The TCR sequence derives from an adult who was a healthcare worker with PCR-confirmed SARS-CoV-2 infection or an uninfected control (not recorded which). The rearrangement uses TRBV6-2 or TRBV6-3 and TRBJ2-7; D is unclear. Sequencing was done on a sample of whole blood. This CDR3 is CATHNGPYEQYF. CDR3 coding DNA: TGTGCCACCCACAACGGACCCTACGAGCAGTACTTC.